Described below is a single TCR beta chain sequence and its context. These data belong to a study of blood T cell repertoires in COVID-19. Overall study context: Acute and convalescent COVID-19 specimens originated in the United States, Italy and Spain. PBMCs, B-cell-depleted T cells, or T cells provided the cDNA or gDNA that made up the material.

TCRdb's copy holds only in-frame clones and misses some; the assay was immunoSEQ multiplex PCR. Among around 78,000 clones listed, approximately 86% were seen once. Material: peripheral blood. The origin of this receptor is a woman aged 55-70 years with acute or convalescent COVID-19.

The CDR3 nucleotides are TGTGCCAGCAGCTCCCCGACTAGCGGGGCCAATCAGTTCTTC. It yields the protein CASSSPTSGANQFF. V usage is TRBV7-2 and J usage is TRBJ2-1, with 11 nucleotides matching TRBD2. Trimming cost V 4 bases and J 13 bases; bases outside gene matches: 9. The V gene's germline CDR1 is SGHTA and CDR2 FQGNSA. The CDR3 extends over 14 amino acids.